This is a list of T cell receptor beta chains from one sample in a study of T cell repertoires in cytomegalovirus infection. Each CDR3 protein gets one entry after TCRdb re-called the reads with MiXCR. Here the sample spans more than 150,000 distinct CDR3 sequences, 28% being singletons. Sequencing input: PBMCs. The receptors here all came from a human donor in good health (CMV status not recorded). Some clones in this sample may be carry-over from other donors' samples. Both conserved end residues are part of each CDR3. Fields, in order: V gene, D gene, J gene, clone size, CDR3 DNA, CDR3 protein. D genes are given only for firm matches. For some rows the clone size is stated as once, few or many, or as a class when expanded; others skip it.

TRBV20-1	-	TRBJ2-1	-	TGCTGTGCTAGCGACTGGAGCTCCTACAATGAGCAGTTCTTC	CCASDWSSYNEQFF
TRBV7-8	-	TRBJ2-4	-	TGTGCCAGCAGCTTAAGACTTGTCCCGGGCATTCAGTACTTC	CASSLRLVPGIQYF
TRBV7-9	TRBD2	TRBJ2-5	-	TGTGCCAGCAGCCCCCGGACTAGCGGGGGGATTAAGGAGACCCAGTACTTC	CASSPRTSGGIKETQYF
TRBV7-8	-	TRBJ2-5	few	TGTGCCAGCAGCTTGGCCAGCCGCCAAGAGACCCAGTACTTC	CASSLASRQETQYF
TRBV6-6	-	TRBJ2-1	many	TGTGCCAGCAGCCCGTCAGGCGGGCGGAACAATGAGCAGTTCTTC	CASSPSGGRNNEQFF
TRBV12-5	TRBD1	TRBJ1-1	-	TGTGCTAGTGGCATACAGGGGAGGAGGACTGAAGCTTTCTTT	CASGIQGRRTEAFF
TRBV7-9	-	TRBJ2-3	few	TGTGCCAGCAGCTTAACGGCGAGCACAGATACGCAGTATTTT	CASSLTASTDTQYF
TRBV20-1	-	TRBJ2-1	-	TGCAGTGCCCTTGGGCAGGGACAGTTCTTC	CSALGQGQFF
TRBV6-5	-	TRBJ1-2	few	TGTGCCAGCAGTTCCCGGGCCCGGATGGCTGGCTACACCTTC	CASSSRARMAGYTF
TRBV6-4	TRBD1	TRBJ2-1	few	TGTGCCAGCAGTGTGGAAGGACAGGGGACTGTTAATGAGCAGTTCTTC	CASSVEGQGTVNEQFF
TRBV7-3	TRBD1	TRBJ1-1	many	TGTGCCAGCAGTGCGAAGGGGACAGGGGATGTGCAAGCTTTCTTT	CASSAKGTGDVQAFF
TRBV7-6	-	TRBJ1-1	few	TGTGCCAGCAGCGCAGGGGAGATGAACACTGAAGCTTTCTTT	CASSAGEMNTEAFF
TRBV6-8	-	TRBJ1-1	-	TGTGCCAGCAGGAACGTCAACACTGAAGCTTTCTTT	CASRNVNTEAFF
TRBV13	-	TRBJ2-1	-	TGTGCCAGCAACTTCCGCGAGGCTTTGCTCAATGAGCAGTTCTTC	CASNFREALLNEQFF
TRBV12-3/TRBV12-4	-	TRBJ1-2	-	TGTGCCAGCAGCTCGGGGGTAGCATCCTATGGCTACACCTTC	CASSSGVASYGYTF